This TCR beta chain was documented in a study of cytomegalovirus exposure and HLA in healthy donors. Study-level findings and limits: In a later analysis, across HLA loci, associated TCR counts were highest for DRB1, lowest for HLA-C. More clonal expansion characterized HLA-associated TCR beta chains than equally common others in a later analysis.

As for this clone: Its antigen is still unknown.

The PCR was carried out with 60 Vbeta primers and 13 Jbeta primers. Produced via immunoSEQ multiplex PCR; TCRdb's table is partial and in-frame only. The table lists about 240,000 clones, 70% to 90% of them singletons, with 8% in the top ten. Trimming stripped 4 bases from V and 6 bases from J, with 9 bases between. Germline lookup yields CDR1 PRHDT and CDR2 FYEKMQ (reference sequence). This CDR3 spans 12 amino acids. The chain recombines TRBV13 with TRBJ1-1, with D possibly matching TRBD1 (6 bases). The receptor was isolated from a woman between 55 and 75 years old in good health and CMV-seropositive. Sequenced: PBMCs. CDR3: CASSSDRSEAFF. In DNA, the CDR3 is TGTGCCAGCAGCTCCGACAGGTCTGAAGCTTTCTTT.